A selection of T cell receptor beta chains follows, all from one sample in a study of blood T cell repertoires in COVID-19. Sequencing used immunoSEQ multiplex PCR; TCRdb keeps in-frame clones, though not all of them. The data show about 200,000 clones, around 86% seen once. Sequenced: peripheral blood. The receptors derive from a human donor in a cohort sampled during active COVID-19. The CDR3 runs from the conserved cysteine through the conserved F or W. The D gene is left open where the match is weak. Clone size is not always given. Where it is, it says once, few, many or a class for expanded clones.

d_gene	j_gene	abundance	v_gene	len	CDR3aa	CDR3nt
.	TRBJ1-5	few	TRBV11-3	14	CASSHGFVNQPQHF	TGTGCCAGCAGCCACGGGTTCGTCAATCAGCCCCAGCATTTT
.	TRBJ1-2	.	TRBV5-1	15	CASSLDALTGLGYTF	TGCGCCAGCAGCTTGGATGCCCTGACAGGTCTTGGCTACACCTTC
TRBD1	TRBJ1-1	.	TRBV11-2	15	CASSLGQTMNTEAFF	TGTGCCAGCAGCTTGGGACAGACTATGAACACTGAAGCTTTCTTT
.	TRBJ2-6	.	TRBV19	15	CASLRGSSGANVLTF	TGTGCCAGCCTAAGGGGGAGCTCTGGGGCCAACGTCCTGACTTTC
.	TRBJ1-6	few	TRBV28	13	CASIQGNNSPLHF	TGTGCATCAATACAGGGCAATAATTCACCCCTCCACTTT
TRBD1	TRBJ2-7	.	TRBV7-8	14	CASSSRDSSYEQYF	TGTGCCAGCAGCTCCCGGGACAGCTCCTACGAGCAGTACTTC
.	TRBJ1-1	.	TRBV30	16	CAWSVLGEGMNTEAFF	TGTGCCTGGAGTGTATTGGGGGAGGGGATGAACACTGAAGCTTTCTTT
.	TRBJ1-1	once	TRBV9	13	CASSLTSNTEAFF	TGTGCCAGCAGCTTAACTTCGAACACTGAAGCTTTCTTT
TRBD2	TRBJ2-7	.	TRBV15	16	CATSREGLAGVGEQYF	TGTGCCACCAGCAGAGAAGGACTAGCGGGAGTGGGCGAGCAGTACTTC
.	TRBJ1-5	.	TRBV6-5	14	CASGSGHSNQPQHF	TGTGCCAGCGGTTCGGGTCATAGCAATCAGCCCCAGCATTTT
TRBD2	TRBJ2-7	.	TRBV18	17	CASSPGVSGSLTYEQYF	TGTGCCAGCTCACCAGGGGTTAGCGGGAGTTTAACCTACGAGCAGTACTTC
TRBD2	TRBJ2-1	.	TRBV6-1	15	CASSEGGTRTSEQFF	TGTGCCAGCAGTGAGGGCGGGACTAGGACCAGCGAGCAGTTCTTC
TRBD2	TRBJ2-5	.	TRBV9	17	CASSTWPGLAGQETQYF	TGTGCCAGCAGCACGTGGCCGGGACTAGCGGGGCAAGAGACCCAGTACTTC
TRBD1	TRBJ2-1	.	TRBV18	15	CASSRQGAGYNEQFF	TGTGCCAGCTCACGTCAGGGGGCCGGCTACAATGAGCAGTTCTTC
.	TRBJ1-6	.	TRBV28	14	CATGGLTYNSPLHF	TGTGCCACCGGAGGCCTTACCTATAATTCACCCCTCCACTTT
TRBD1	TRBJ1-2	.	TRBV3-1/TRBV3-2	15	CASSRGTASNYGYTF	TGTGCCAGCAGCCGCGGGACAGCTAGTAACTATGGCTACACCTTC
.	TRBJ1-1	.	TRBV7-9	11	CASSPQVEAFF	TGTGCCAGCAGCCCCCAGGTTGAAGCTTTCTTT
.	TRBJ1-5	.	TRBV9	15	CASSPGLGLQQPQHF	TGTGCCAGCAGCCCAGGACTGGGCCTACAGCAGCCCCAGCATTTT
TRBD2	TRBJ2-1	once	TRBV4-1	18	CASSQDSSGGARYNEQFF	TGCGCCAGCAGCCAAGATTCTAGCGGGGGGGCCCGCTACAATGAGCAGTTCTTC
.	TRBJ2-7	.	TRBV6-5	15	CASSYVAGKAYEQYF	TGTGCCAGCAGTTACGTGGCAGGGAAGGCCTACGAGCAGTACTTC
TRBD2	TRBJ2-4	.	TRBV6-2/TRBV6-3	17	CASSYGSGYSGKNIQYF	TGTGCCAGCAGTTACGGTTCGGGGTATAGCGGGAAAAACATTCAGTACTTC
TRBD1	TRBJ2-7	.	TRBV6-1	14	CASSEGQGTYEQYF	TGTGCCAGCAGTGAGGGACAGGGGACCTACGAGCAGTACTTC
TRBD1	TRBJ1-2	.	TRBV20-1	17	CSASPNPFPQGQHGYTF	TGCAGTGCTAGTCCTAACCCATTCCCACAGGGGCAGCATGGCTACACCTTC
TRBD2	TRBJ2-2	.	TRBV9	17	CASSQYPNAGGTGELFF	TGTGCCAGCAGCCAATATCCCAACGCGGGGGGCACCGGGGAGCTGTTTTTT
TRBD1	TRBJ2-7	once	TRBV19	14	CASSIGQGSYEQYF	TGTGCCAGTAGTATCGGACAGGGCTCCTACGAGCAGTACTTC
TRBD1	TRBJ1-1	.	TRBV6-5	12	CASWTGNTEAFF	TGTGCCAGCTGGACAGGGAACACTGAAGCTTTCTTT
.	TRBJ2-4	.	TRBV27	14	CASSLLQGGGIQYF	TGTGCCAGCAGTTTATTGCAGGGCGGCGGCATTCAGTACTTC
.	TRBJ1-5	.	TRBV13	14	CASSLSREVETQHF	TGTGCCAGCAGCTTAAGCAGGGAGGTTGAAACCCAGCATTTT
.	TRBJ2-3	.	TRBV6-5	15	CASYYRESRTDTQYF	TGTGCCAGCTATTACAGGGAATCACGCACAGATACGCAGTATTTT
.	TRBJ2-7	.	TRBV4-3	14	CASSPRFNSYEQYF	TGCGCCAGCAGCCCCCGGTTCAACTCCTACGAGCAGTACTTC
.	TRBJ2-7	.	TRBV10-2	14	CASRSGALSYEQYF	TGCGCCAGCAGGAGCGGAGCCCTCTCCTACGAGCAGTACTTC
.	TRBJ2-5	.	TRBV18	13	CASSPGVQETQYF	TGTGCCAGCTCACCCGGGGTCCAAGAGACCCAGTACTTC
.	TRBJ1-1	.	TRBV4-3	15	CASSQARGFNTEAFF	TGCGCCAGCAGCCAAGCCCGGGGGTTTAACACTGAAGCTTTCTTT
TRBD2	TRBJ2-3	.	TRBV7-3	16	CASSPGASGNTDTQYF	TGTGCCAGCAGCCCTGGGGCTAGCGGGAACACAGATACGCAGTATTTT
.	TRBJ2-7	.	TRBV14	14	CASSQFAVAYEQYF	TGTGCCAGCAGCCAATTTGCGGTCGCCTACGAGCAGTACTTC
.	TRBJ1-2	.	TRBV18	15	CASSPEGVFGYGYTF	TGTGCCAGCTCACCGGAAGGGGTATTTGGCTATGGCTACACCTTC
TRBD1	TRBJ1-2	.	TRBV25-1	12	CASNRGQGGYTF	TGTGCCAGCAACAGGGGGCAAGGTGGCTACACCTTC
.	TRBJ1-1	.	TRBV7-2	14	CASSLRQRNTEAFF	TGTGCCAGCAGCTTAAGACAGAGAAACACTGAAGCTTTCTTT
TRBD1	TRBJ1-1	.	TRBV3-1/TRBV3-2	13	CASSRQGNTEAFF	TGTGCCAGCAGCCGACAGGGGAACACTGAAGCTTTCTTT
TRBD1	TRBJ2-7	.	TRBV27	13	CASSRQGYGEQYF	TGTGCCAGCAGTCGACAGGGGTACGGGGAGCAGTACTTC
TRBD1	TRBJ2-5	.	TRBV28	21	CASRAPTGGGGSGFRQETQYF	TGTGCCAGCAGGGCCCCCACAGGGGGCGGTGGTAGCGGGTTTCGTCAAGAGACCCAGTACTTC
.	TRBJ2-7	.	TRBV7-2	13	CASSLDTDYEQYF	TGTGCCAGCAGCTTGGACACCGATTACGAGCAGTACTTC
TRBD1	TRBJ1-5	.	TRBV19	13	CATEGQSNQPQHF	TGTGCCACCGAGGGACAGAGTAATCAGCCCCAGCATTTT
TRBD1	TRBJ1-6	.	TRBV11-3	14	CASSLGQGNSPLHF	TGTGCCAGCAGCTTGGGACAGGGAAATTCACCCCTCCACTTT
TRBD1	TRBJ1-6	.	TRBV7-2	16	CASSLVVGTGNSPLHF	TGTGCCAGCAGCTTAGTAGTTGGGACAGGGAATTCACCCCTCCACTTT